This T cell receptor (beta chain) comes out of a study of blood T cell repertoires in COVID-19. Germline CDR1 SGHNT, CDR2 YYREEE (reference sequence). V was shortened by 0 bases and J by 6 bases, with 15 bases between the two germline ends. The CDR3 extends over 15 amino acids. All enrollees were roughly 18 to 100 years old and from about two dozen US areas. The study assigned cohorts using participant-reported clinical history. Per the original data handling: Estimates of nucleated cell counts were drawn from the amplification of reference gene primers. Some clones are missing from TCRdb's copy, which holds only in-frame ones; the method was immunoSEQ multiplex PCR. That table is the source of V, J and clone size, and D and trimming were worked out from the DNA. The sample records some 290,000 clones, roughly 93% being singletons.

The sequenced sample consisted of PBMCs or T cells enriched from blood (not recorded which). The chain carries TRBV5-4 and TRBJ1-1; D remains ambiguous. This TCR was recovered from a middle-aged woman with acute COVID-19. CDR3 bases: TGTGCCAGCAGCTTGGGTGTGAACAGTTATTCTGAAGCTTTCTTT. It encodes CASSLGVNSYSEAFF.